This TCR beta chain was obtained from a study of cytomegalovirus exposure and HLA in healthy donors. This table comes from immunoSEQ multiplex PCR, and its TCRdb copy is limited to in-frame clones, with some not included. The sample has 250,000 to 400,000 clones; approximately 86% are singletons. The V gene's germline CDR1 is WSHSY and CDR2 SAAADI. V lost 10 bases and J 0 bases, leaving 27 bases between the germline ends. The CDR3 totals 19 residues. The TCR originated in a man aged 25-45 years in good health and CMV-seronegative. The chain is built from TRBV10-2 and TRBJ2-2, with a possible D match to TRBD1 (6 bases). Material: PBMCs. The CDR3 DNA is TGCGCCACTAGGGGGTTCAGGCCCCAAAGTCAGTCGAACACCGGGGAGCTGTTTTTT. As protein: CATRGFRPQSQSNTGELFF.